This entry describes one T cell receptor beta chain. This could be a read error, since a much larger clone is one nucleotide away. This sample is drawn from a study of blood T cells in healthy people across ages. PCR was performed a second time for about 7 to 12 cycles using a sample-barcoded 5' primer and a J-beta primer mix. MiXCR, run by TCRdb on the 5' RACE reads, gives a single entry per CDR3 protein. The repertoire has 850,000 to 950,000 distinct CDR3 sequences, 29% of them found once; the top ten carry 17%. The CDR3 extends over 13 amino acids. Trimming took off 7 bases at V and 9 bases at J, with 16 bases between the two ends. Germline V gene lookup returns CDR1 SGHTA and CDR2 FQGNSA.

The source is a woman older than 75 in good health. The gene calls are TRBV7-2 and TRBJ2-1; a possible D gene is TRBD2 (5 bases). Sequencing used blood. The chain's CDR3 is CASTKTRGVEQFF. CDR3 DNA: TGTGCCAGCACCAAAACTCGGGGAGTTGAGCAGTTCTTC.